The 30 T cell receptor beta chains in this list originate from one sample, sequenced in a study of blood T cell repertoires in COVID-19 (dated by TCRdb to 2020 to 2022). Library generation was performed with the immunoSEQ multiplex PCR assay. This immuneACCESS table, as held by TCRdb, lists in-frame sequences with V and J called but not all clones. Of the missing ones, under half trace to an unresolved V gene in checked studies; the others have no known cause. This sample holds more than 200,000 clones; approximately 80% were observed only once. Around 4.2% of the sample comes from the top ten. Sequenced material: peripheral blood. All receptors come from a man between 60 and 70 years old with acute or convalescent COVID-19.

The chain couples TRBV6-6 to TRBJ2-3; D gene uncertain. Trimming pared 3 bases from V and 2 bases from J, leaving 9 bases between. The germline gives CDR1 MNHNY, CDR2 SVGAGI (reference sequence). This CDR3 region has 14 residues. The chain's CDR3 is CASSYSPYTDTQYF. The CDR3 nucleotides are TGTGCCAGCAGTTATTCCCCTTACACAGATACGCAGTATTTT.

This clone showed up just once. This rearrangement joins TRBV19 to TRBJ1-5; 7 nucleotides match TRBD1. Germline trimming cut 3 bases from V and 1 base from J; bases unmatched to any gene: 6. Germline assignment: CDR1 LNHDA and CDR2 SQIVND (reference sequence). There are 16 residues in the CDR3. This CDR3 is CASSIQGGRSNQPQHF. In DNA, the CDR3 is TGTGCCAGTAGTATTCAAGGGGGCCGGAGCAATCAGCCCCAGCATTTT.

DNA for the CDR3: TGTGCCAGCAGCCAACCTCAGGGGGCTGCAAGCACTGAAGCTTTCTTT. It codes for CASSQPQGAASTEAFF. This chain uses TRBV4-2 with TRBJ1-1; TRBD1 agrees at 8 bases. CDR1 LGHNA and CDR2 YNFKEQ come from the germline V gene. V trimming: 2 bases; J trimming: 4 bases; junction bases outside the gene matches: 9. There are 16 residues in the CDR3.

The chain employs TRBV7-3 and TRBJ2-2; 10 nucleotides match TRBD2. The ends lost 2 bases at V and 3 bases at J; junction bases unmatched: 0. Germline lookup yields CDR1 SGHTA and CDR2 FQGTGA. The CDR3 totals 15 residues. The CDR3, as DNA: TGTGCCAGCAGCTTACTAGCGGGGGACACCGGGGAGCTGTTTTTT. Translating gives CASSLLAGDTGELFF.

The chain recombines TRBV5-4 with TRBJ2-7, with D possibly being TRBD2 (5 bases). The V end was cut by 0 bases, the J end by 6 bases, with 13 bases between. Germline-derived CDR1 and CDR2 are SGHNT and YYREEE (reference sequence). This CDR3 has 14 amino acids. The DNA of the CDR3 is TGTGCCAGCAGCTTGGGGATGGGCCGGGGCGAGCAGTACTTC. Translation: CASSLGMGRGEQYF.

The CDR3 spells CASSAVSSGTHSNQPQHF. The CDR3 DNA is TGTGCCAGTAGTGCCGTTTCTTCCGGGACACACTCAAATCAGCCCCAGCATTTT. This chain uses TRBV19 with TRBJ1-5; TRBD1 might be the D (6 bases). The germline V gene encodes CDR1 LNHDA and CDR2 SQIVND (reference sequence). The V and J ends lost 5 bases and 4 bases respectively, with 24 bases between them. The CDR3 is 18 residues long.

This clone has just one count. The gene calls are TRBV25-1 and TRBJ2-7; TRBD2 might be the D (5 bases). The germline V gene encodes CDR1 MGHDK and CDR2 SYGVNS. The CDR3 consists of 15 residues. Trimming took 4 bases from V and 3 from J, leaving 16 bases between them. In nucleotides, the CDR3 is TGTGCCAGCAGTGCAACTAGGCCCCGCAACTACGAGCAGTACTTC. Translated, it gives CASSATRPRNYEQYF.

This clone has only a few counts. The CDR3 DNA follows: TGTGCCACCAGCAAGACAGCGCCAGAAGCTTTCTTT. Translation gives CATSKTAPEAFF. The chain combines TRBV15 with TRBJ1-1, with D maybe TRBD1 (5 bases). From germline, CDR1 is LNHNV and CDR2 YYDKDF (reference sequence). The germline V and J ends were trimmed by 4 bases and 8 bases, with 11 bases remaining between them. The CDR3 is 12 residues long.

V gene TRBV9 combines with J gene TRBJ2-2; 7 positions agree with TRBD1. CDR3 length equals 16 residues. Looked up from germline, CDR1 is SGDLS and CDR2 is YYNGEE. With 4 bases clipped from V and 1 base from J, the junction kept 7 bases outside the gene matches. The CDR3 bases are TGTGCCAGCAGCTACCACACAGGGGTGAACACCGGGGAGCTGTTTTTT. Protein: CASSYHTGVNTGELFF.

This clone was detected once. V gene TRBV3-1 (or the pseudogene TRBV3-2) combines with J gene TRBJ2-5; TRBD2 matches 11 bases. CDR1 and CDR2 (germline): LGHDT, YNNKEL (reference sequence). The CDR3 length is 13 residues. V dropped 6 bases and J dropped 5; count of bases not matched to a gene: 2. CDR3 sequence: CASRPSGGETQYF. CDR3 coding DNA: TGTGCCAGCAGGCCTAGCGGGGGGGAGACCCAGTACTTC.

The chain links TRBV6-5 to TRBJ2-7; the match to TRBD2 covers 8 bases. V dropped 10 bases and J dropped 4; count of bases not matched to a gene: 12. This CDR3 contains 14 residues. From germline, CDR1 is MNHEY and CDR2 SVGAGI. CDR3 loop: CATVREGGGYEQYF. The CDR3, as DNA: TGTGCCACTGTCCGGGAGGGCGGGGGATACGAGCAGTACTTC.

The table lists this clone with a count of one. V usage is TRBV19 and J usage is TRBJ2-1, with 7 bases identical to TRBD2. Germline trimming cut 10 bases from V and 9 bases from J; bases unmatched to any gene: 15. The CDR3 is 14 residues long. Germline values: CDR1 LNHDA, CDR2 SQIVND (reference sequence). The chain's CDR3 is CATTLGGTTAEQFF. The CDR3 nucleotides are TGTGCCACCACGCTTGGAGGGACTACGGCTGAGCAGTTCTTC.

This clone appeared a few times. The chain uses TRBV19 and TRBJ1-4, with D unresolved. V was cut by 5 bases and J by 3 bases, with 13 bases left in between. CDR1 is LNHDA, CDR2 SQIVND, per germline (reference sequence). The CDR3 has 15 residues. The CDR3 DNA reads TGTGCCAGTAGTCTGATGGGCACCTCTAATGAAAAACTGTTTTTT. It translates to CASSLMGTSNEKLFF. Filled out from reference TRBV19 and TRBJ1-4, the complete variable domain reads DGGITQSPKYLFRKEGQNVTLSCEQNLNHDAMYWYRQDPGQGLRLIYYSQIVNDFQKGDIAEGYSVSREKKESFPLTVTSAQKNPTAFYLCASSLMGTSNEKLFFGSGTQLSVL.

This clone has only one observation. This rearrangement joins TRBV27 to TRBJ2-7; D is perhaps TRBD2 (6 bases). The germline V gene encodes CDR1 MNHEY and CDR2 SMNVEV (reference sequence). This CDR3 contains 13 residues. Trimming shortened V by 5 bases and J by 3 bases, and 11 bases separated the two germline ends. The chain's CDR3 is CASSPSGDYEQYF. DNA of the CDR3: TGTGCCAGCAGTCCTTCGGGGGACTACGAGCAGTACTTC.

CDR3 in amino acids: CASSRDSGVDYGYTF. The CDR3 bases are TGCGCCAGCAGCCGGGACAGTGGTGTGGACTATGGCTACACCTTC. The chain has TRBV5-1 and TRBJ1-2; 7 positions agree with TRBD1. Trimming took 4 bases from V and 3 from J; bases not matched to a gene: 9. The CDR3 length is 15 residues. Germline V gene data show CDR1 as SGHRS and CDR2 as YFSETQ.

This chain links TRBV29-1 with TRBJ2-3, with 14 bases fitting TRBD2. The CDR3 has 14 amino acids. Germline V CDR1 and CDR2: SQVTM, ANQGSEA. The ends lost 8 bases at V and 6 bases at J; junction bases unmatched: 7. CDR3 nucleotide sequence: TGCAGCACCGGACTAGCGGGAGGATCGGATACGCAGTATTTT. This encodes CSTGLAGGSDTQYF.

This clone was counted between two and nine times. J is TRBJ1-1 and V is TRBV12-2; TRBD1 is the table's D call and was not checked against the DNA. TRBV12-2 is designated a pseudogene. CDR3 length: 15 amino acids. The CDR3 loop reads CASRLGDSLNTEAFF. The CDR3 region has the DNA TGTGCAAGTCGCTTAGGGGACAGTCTGAACACTGAAGCTTTCTTT.

The CDR3 spells CATSESASGGSRTDTQYF. Written as DNA, the CDR3 is TGTGCCACCAGTGAATCTGCTAGCGGGGGCTCACGAACAGATACGCAGTATTTT. V is TRBV24-1 and J is TRBJ2-3; 10 bases agree with TRBD2. This CDR3 contains 18 residues. Germline V lookup: CDR1 KGHDR, CDR2 SFDVKD. Unmatched junction bases numbered 12, after V lost 4 bases and J lost 3 bases.

The DNA for the CDR3 is TGTGCCAGCAGCTTAGTGGCAGGGATGGCGAACTATGGCTACACCTTC. Protein product: CASSLVAGMANYGYTF. This chain uses TRBV7-2 with TRBJ1-2, with D possibly matching TRBD1 (5 bases). The V gene lost 1 base and the J gene lost 2 bases, with 14 bases spanning the gap. The germline V gene has CDR1 SGHTA and CDR2 FQGNSA. This CDR3 has 16 amino acids.

In this sample, this clone turned up a few times. The chain links TRBV5-1 to TRBJ1-2, with 8 bases aligning to TRBD1. This CDR3 spans 17 amino acids. With V trimmed by 4 bases and J by 8 bases, 19 bases remained unmatched. The germline gives CDR1 SGHRS, CDR2 YFSETQ. CDR3 in DNA: TGCGCCAGCAGCCTCCCCGGACAGGGAGTGGTCGGGGGAGGCTACACCTTC. It yields the protein CASSLPGQGVVGGGYTF. The variable domain in full, with the rest retrieved from reference TRBV5-1 and TRBJ1-2, is KAGVTQTPRYLIKTRGQQVTLSCSPISGHRSVSWYQQTPGQGLQFLFEYFSETQRNKGNFPGRFSGRQFSNSRSEMNVSTLELGDSALYLCASSLPGQGVVGGGYTFGSGTRLTVV.

The chain joins TRBV18 to TRBJ1-1; D gene ambiguous. The CDR3 is 15 residues long. The germline V and J ends were trimmed by 8 bases and 3 bases, with 19 bases remaining between them. Germline values: CDR1 KGHSH, CDR2 LQKENI. The CDR3 reads CASTLPNSAHTEAFF. As DNA, the CDR3 is TGTGCCAGCACCCTCCCGAATTCCGCGCACACTGAAGCTTTCTTT.

The chain combines TRBV5-4 with TRBJ2-7; 9 nucleotides agree with TRBD2. The ends lost 6 bases at V and 4 bases at J; junction bases unmatched: 11. Germline-derived CDR1 and CDR2 are SGHNT and YYREEE (reference sequence). The CDR3 length is 15 residues. CDR3 nucleotide sequence: TGTGCCAGCACCATGTTAGCGGGGGATCCGTACGAGCAGTACTTC. Its translation is CASTMLAGDPYEQYF. Drawing the rest from reference TRBV5-4 and TRBJ2-7, the complete variable domain is ETGVTQSPTHLIKTRGQQVTLRCSSQSGHNTVSWYQQALGQGPQFIFQYYREEENGRGNFPPRFSGLQFPNYSSELNVNALELDDSALYLCASTMLAGDPYEQYFGPGTRLTVT.

V gene TRBV6-2 or TRBV6-3 combines with J gene TRBJ1-1; D may be TRBD1 (6 bases). Trimming left V 4 bases short and J 4 bases short, with 13 bases between. Germline loops: CDR1 MNHEY, CDR2 SVGEGT. The CDR3 is made up of 14 amino acids. The CDR3 bases are TGTGCCAGCAGTTTCAGGGGAGGGGGCACTGAAGCTTTCTTT. Translation: CASSFRGGGTEAFF.

The rearrangement joins TRBV7-2 to TRBJ2-3; D is uncertain. Per the germline V gene, CDR1 is SGHTA and CDR2 is FQGNSA. This CDR3 has 12 residues. The V and J ends lost 1 base and 6 bases respectively, with 5 bases between them. CDR3 protein: CASSLDSDTQYF. The DNA of the CDR3 is TGTGCCAGCAGCTTAGATAGCGATACGCAGTATTTT.

The chain recombines TRBV30 with TRBJ1-5; the D is unclear. Germline V gene data show CDR1 as GTSNPN and CDR2 as SVGIG (reference sequence). The V and J ends lost 0 bases and 3 bases respectively, with 12 bases between them. The CDR3 is 15 residues long. The CDR3 spells CAWSVGWGVNQPQHF. The CDR3 DNA is TGTGCCTGGAGTGTAGGCTGGGGAGTCAATCAGCCCCAGCATTTT.

This clone was seen just once. V is TRBV19 and J is TRBJ1-2, with TRBD1 matching over 8 bases. V was clipped by 6 bases and J by 5 bases; unmatched bases: 14. CDR1 and CDR2 (germline): LNHDA, SQIVND (reference sequence). This CDR3 is built from 16 residues. The chain's CDR3 is CASSLDSGTGPYGYTF. Here the CDR3 DNA reads TGTGCCAGTAGCTTGGACTCCGGGACAGGTCCTTATGGCTACACCTTC.

The chain is built from TRBV7-2 and TRBJ2-7; 7 bases are a match to TRBD1. The V segment lost 5 bases and the J segment 3 bases; nucleotides outside the gene matches: 10. Germline V gives CDR1 SGHTA, CDR2 FQGNSA. The CDR3 totals 15 residues. CDR3 residues: CASSQNTGTDYEQYF. The CDR3 DNA is TGTGCCAGCAGCCAAAACACCGGGACAGACTACGAGCAGTACTTC. Full variable domain (outside the CDR3, taken from reference TRBV7-2 and TRBJ2-7): GAGVSQSPSNKVTEKGKDVELRCDPISGHTALYWYRQSLGQGLEFLIYFQGNSAPDKSGLPSDRFSAERTGGSVSTLTIQRTQQEDSAVYLCASSQNTGTDYEQYFGPGTRLTVT.

The chain uses TRBV2 and TRBJ2-4; no firm D call. Germline-derived CDR1 and CDR2 are SNHLY and FYNNEI. V lost 3 bases to trimming and J lost 4 bases, with 10 bases between them. This CDR3 contains 14 residues. The CDR3 DNA sequence: TGTGCCAGCAGTGACTGGCAGGCGAAAAACATTCAGTACTTC. The encoded protein is CASSDWQAKNIQYF.

CDR3 DNA sequence: TGTGCCAGCAGCCGAACAACTAGCGGGGACACCGGGGAGCTGTTTTTT. This sequence encodes CASSRTTSGDTGELFF. The gene calls are TRBV2 and TRBJ2-2; 10 bases match TRBD2. Germline V lookup: CDR1 SNHLY, CDR2 FYNNEI. The CDR3 length is 16 residues. The J segment lost 3 bases and the V segment lost 6 bases, leaving 7 bases of the junction unmatched. Together with reference TRBV2 and TRBJ2-2, the CDR3 gives the full variable domain: EPEVTQTPSHQVTQMGQEVILRCVPISNHLYFYWYRQILGQKVEFLVSFYNNEISEKSEIFDDQFSVERPDGSNFTLKIRSTKLEDSAMYFCASSRTTSGDTGELFFGEGSRLTVL.

The chain uses TRBV19 and TRBJ2-1; D might be TRBD1 (9 bases). Germline lookup yields CDR1 LNHDA and CDR2 SQIVND (reference sequence). V lost 4 bases and J lost 4, with 20 bases in between. This CDR3 comprises 17 residues. CDR3 in amino acids: CASSKIQGAGGYNEQFF. The DNA for the CDR3 is TGTGCCAGTAGTAAGATACAGGGGGCGGGAGGTTACAATGAGCAGTTCTTC.